Listed here are 23 T cell receptor beta chains from one sample, sequenced in a study of early T cells in non-severe SARS-CoV-2 infection. TCRdb passed the 5' RACE reads through MiXCR, listing each CDR3 protein once. The profile shows tens of thousands of distinct CDR3 sequences, more than 13% of them singletons. The source material was whole blood. The receptors were gathered from an adult who was a healthcare worker with PCR-confirmed SARS-CoV-2 infection or an uninfected control (not recorded which).

The chain is built from TRBV29-1 and TRBJ1-1, with TRBD1 identical over 7 bases. The CDR3 totals 11 residues. The ends lost 7 bases at V and 6 bases at J; junction bases unmatched: 5. CDR1 SQVTM and CDR2 ANQGSEA come from the germline V gene. The CDR3 spells CSGPGQPEAFF. The DNA for the CDR3 is TGCAGCGGCCCGGGACAGCCTGAAGCTTTCTTT.

This clonotype occurred once. Germline is not matched at one junction end, which may reflect a read error. CDR3 amino acids: CATLREWGIGYVYTF. CDR3 nucleotides: TGTGCCACCCTGCGTGAGTGGGGCATTGGCTATGTCTACACCTTC. The rearrangement uses TRBV27 and TRBJ1-2, with TRBD1 as a possible D gene (5 bases). Germline assignment: CDR1 MNHEY and CDR2 SMNVEV (reference sequence). The CDR3 length is 15 residues.

The J gene is TRBJ2-7, the V gene TRBV13; 9 bases match TRBD2. Germline V gene data show CDR1 as PRHDT and CDR2 as FYEKMQ (reference sequence). CDR3 length: 16 residues. V gave up 2 bases and J gave up 7 bases; unmatched junction bases: 12. As DNA, the CDR3 is TGTGCCAGCAGCTTAATAGCGGGAGCGCTTTCGGGGGAGCAGTACTTC. Translating it yields CASSLIAGALSGEQYF.

This chain uses TRBV7-9 with TRBJ1-1; maybe TRBD1 (6 bases). The CDR3 consists of 15 residues. V was trimmed by 6 bases and J by 2 bases, leaving 16 bases between them. Germline CDR1 SEHNR, CDR2 FQNEAQ (reference sequence). As DNA, the CDR3 is TGTGCCAGCAGTCCACAGGGATCGGGAAACACTGAAGCTTTCTTT. It encodes CASSPQGSGNTEAFF.

There are a few counts of this clonotype. The genes are TRBV29-1 and TRBJ2-2; 11 nucleotides line up with TRBD2. The length of the CDR3 is 14 residues. Germline V gene sequence: CDR1 SQVTM, CDR2 ANQGSEA. Losses at the gene ends were 3 bases for V and 3 bases for J; bases not matched to a gene: 0. This chain's CDR3 is CSVEGLADTGELFF. In DNA, the CDR3 is TGCAGCGTTGAGGGACTAGCGGACACCGGGGAGCTGTTTTTT.

This clonotype has ten or more counts. V is TRBV20-1 and J is TRBJ2-1; D unresolved. The CDR3 has 11 residues. Germline assignment: CDR1 DFQATT and CDR2 SNEGSKA (reference sequence). The V and J ends lost 1 base and 7 bases respectively, with 5 bases between them. The CDR3, as DNA: TGCAGTGCTAGAGCGGATAATGAGCAGTTCTTC. This encodes CSARADNEQFF.

The chain joins TRBV4-1 to TRBJ2-3; perhaps D is TRBD1 or TRBD2 (5 bases each). The V and J ends lost 3 bases and 6 bases respectively, with 16 bases between them. This CDR3 is 15 amino acids long. Germline assignment: CDR1 MGHRA and CDR2 YSYEKL. CDR3 loop: CASSQTGLVRDTQYF. Here the CDR3 DNA reads TGCGCCAGCAGCCAGACGGGGCTTGTCCGGGATACGCAGTATTTT.

This clonotype has at least ten counts. CDR3 in amino acids: CASSQDRASGRYEQYF. DNA for the CDR3: TGCGCCAGCAGCCAAGATAGGGCTAGCGGGAGGTACGAGCAGTACTTC. The chain is built from TRBV4-1 and TRBJ2-7, with 11 bases identical to TRBD2. CDR1 MGHRA and CDR2 YSYEKL come from the germline V gene. The CDR3 loop spans 16 amino acids. With V trimmed by 0 bases and J by 4 bases, 5 bases remained unmatched.

The chain recombines TRBV7-3 with TRBJ2-5; TRBD1 aligns across 12 bases. The CDR3 is 17 residues long. The V segment lost 5 bases and the J segment 5 bases; nucleotides outside the gene matches: 12. CDR1 and CDR2 from the germline V gene are SGHTA and FQGTGA. The CDR3 here is CASSPSGTGGAEETQYF. The CDR3 bases are TGTGCCAGCAGCCCCTCCGGGACAGGGGGCGCGGAGGAGACCCAGTACTTC.

The genes are TRBV2 and TRBJ1-2; 11 nucleotides line up with TRBD1. The CDR3 extends over 13 amino acids. The germline gives CDR1 SNHLY, CDR2 FYNNEI. The CDR3 DNA reads as TGTACCACCTGCGGGACAGGGGGTGAAGGCTACACCTTC. This codes for CTTCGTGGEGYTF.

V and J are TRBV7-9 and TRBJ1-6; no reliable D call. Germline V lookup: CDR1 SEHNR, CDR2 FQNEAQ (reference sequence). Deletions cut 4 bases from V and 5 bases from J, with 15 bases between. The CDR3 covers 16 residues. In DNA, the CDR3 is TGTGCCAGCAGCTCCCTCTCGGGTCGGGATAATTCACCCCTCCACTTT. Encoded protein: CASSSLSGRDNSPLHF. Complete variable domain (other parts from reference TRBV7-9 and TRBJ1-6): DTGVSQNPRHKITKRGQNVTFRCDPISEHNRLYWYRQTLGQGPEFLTYFQNEAQLEKSRLLSDRFSAERPKGSFSTLEIQRTEQGDSAMYLCASSSLSGRDNSPLHFGNGTRLTVT.

This clonotype has a count of ten or more. The rearrangement joins TRBV6-2 or TRBV6-3 to TRBJ2-7, with D maybe TRBD2 (5 bases). Germline lookup yields CDR1 MNHEY and CDR2 SVGEGT. The V end lost 10 bases, the J end lost 7 bases, and 17 bases lay between the germline ends. The CDR3 consists of 12 residues. The CDR3 bases are TGTGCCACCTTTGAGGGTAAGGAGGAGCAGTACTTC. This sequence encodes CATFEGKEEQYF.

This clonotype was seen more than once but under ten times. This sequence joins TRBV18 and TRBJ1-2; 9 bases are a match to TRBD1. CDR1 is KGHSH, CDR2 LQKENI, per germline. Trimming cost V 10 bases and J 3 bases; bases outside gene matches: 3. The CDR3 is 12 amino acids. CDR3 coding DNA: TGTGCCACCAGACAGGGGGACTATGGCTACACCTTC. It specifies CATRQGDYGYTF. Based on the CDR3 plus reference TRBV18 and TRBJ1-2, the full variable domain is NAGVMQNPRHLVRRRGQEARLRCSPMKGHSHVYWYRQLPEEGLKFMVYLQKENIIDESGMPKERFSAEFPKEGPSILRIQQVVRGDSAAYFCATRQGDYGYTFGSGTRLTVV.

The chain combines TRBV3-1 with TRBJ2-5, with 9 positions matching TRBD2. This CDR3 contains 15 residues. Germline CDR1 reads LGHDT; CDR2 reads YNNKEL (reference sequence). The J segment lost 0 bases and the V segment lost 1 base, leaving 0 bases of the junction unmatched. CDR3 residues: CASSQGLADQETQYF. The CDR3 bases are TGTGCCAGCAGCCAAGGACTAGCGGACCAAGAGACCCAGTACTTC.

Many counts were recorded for this clonotype. The chain links TRBV7-9 to TRBJ1-3; 7 bases align to TRBD1. Germline CDR1 is SEHNR and CDR2 is FQNEAQ (reference sequence). J gave up 8 bases and V 5 bases, and 15 bases lay outside the gene matches. The CDR3 sequence is 16 residues long. CDR3 amino acids: CASSTHPDRLKYTIYF. The CDR3 bases are TGTGCCAGCAGCACGCACCCGGACAGGCTTAAGTACACCATATATTTT.

In its sample, this clonotype was seen a few times. This chain uses TRBV5-1 with TRBJ2-1; 13 bases agree with TRBD2. Unmatched junction bases numbered 6, after V lost 2 bases and J lost 4 bases. Germline V gene data show CDR1 as SGHRS and CDR2 as YFSETQ. This CDR3 contains 17 residues. The CDR3 DNA follows: TGCGCCAGCAGCTTCGGACTAGCGGGAGCAAAGTACAATGAGCAGTTCTTC. Protein: CASSFGLAGAKYNEQFF.

CDR3 DNA sequence: TGCAGCGTCGGCCCTAGCGGTAGCACAGATACGCAGTATTTT. Protein: CSVGPSGSTDTQYF. This chain connects TRBV29-1 to TRBJ2-3, with 7 bases aligning to TRBD2. This CDR3 spans 14 amino acids. The V and J ends lost 6 bases and 0 bases, in that order; junction bases with no gene match: 6. Looked up from germline, CDR1 is SQVTM and CDR2 is ANQGSEA.

The sample holds a few counts of this clonotype. The chain has TRBV12-3 or TRBV12-4 and TRBJ1-5, with D hard to call. CDR3 length equals 12 residues. With 6 bases removed from V and 6 bases from J, the gap between germline ends came to 9 bases. The CDR3 is CASRTSGQPQHF. For the CDR3, the DNA is TGTGCCAGCAGAACTTCGGGTCAGCCCCAGCATTTT.

This clonotype was recorded at least ten times. The V and J genes are TRBV7-9 and TRBJ2-3; D ambiguous. The CDR3 covers 13 residues. Per germline, CDR1 SEHNR and CDR2 FQNEAQ (reference sequence). Trimming shortened V by 4 bases and J by 4 bases, and 9 bases separated the two germline ends. The CDR3 DNA is TGTGCCAGCAGCTCGCCCTGGGCAGATACGCAGTATTTT. Its protein is CASSSPWADTQYF. Full variable domain (missing parts from reference TRBV7-9 and TRBJ2-3): DTGVSQNPRHKITKRGQNVTFRCDPISEHNRLYWYRQTLGQGPEFLTYFQNEAQLEKSRLLSDRFSAERPKGSFSTLEIQRTEQGDSAMYLCASSSPWADTQYFGPGTRLTVL.

The rearrangement links TRBV6-1 to TRBJ2-2; 8 bases match TRBD1. The CDR3 length is 18 residues. The V gene's germline CDR1 is MNHNS and CDR2 SASEGT. With V trimmed by 5 bases and J by 6 bases, 17 bases remained unmatched. The CDR3 bases are TGTGCCAGCAGTCTCCCGCGAGGCAGGGGGCGCGAAGCCGGGGAGCTGTTTTTT. Amino acid sequence: CASSLPRGRGREAGELFF.

This clonotype was recorded many times. V usage is TRBV29-1 and J usage is TRBJ2-1, with D uncertain. The CDR3 is made up of 12 amino acids. V lost 0 bases and J lost 8, with 8 bases in between. In germline, CDR1 is SQVTM, CDR2 ANQGSEA. The CDR3 loop is CSVEDLSDEQFF. CDR3 bases: TGCAGCGTTGAAGATTTGAGCGATGAGCAGTTCTTC.

This clonotype came up many times. The V and J genes are TRBV7-9 and TRBJ2-1; 11 bases are a match to TRBD2. The V and J ends lost 7 bases and 6 bases, in that order; junction bases with no gene match: 5. The CDR3 covers 14 residues. Germline values: CDR1 SEHNR, CDR2 FQNEAQ (reference sequence). The CDR3 sequence: CASTATSGANEQFF. CDR3 DNA sequence: TGTGCCAGCACCGCGACTAGCGGGGCCAATGAGCAGTTCTTC.

This clonotype was counted a few times. The V and J genes are TRBV30 and TRBJ1-1; 8 bases line up with TRBD1. Losses at the gene ends were 2 bases for V and 11 bases for J; bases not matched to a gene: 7. Germline CDR1 GTSNPN, CDR2 SVGIG (reference sequence). CDR3 size: 12 residues. The CDR3 coding sequence is TGTGCCTGGAGTTTTGGGACAGGAGGCGCTTTCTTT. It codes for CAWSFGTGGAFF.